Below are 25 T cell receptor beta chains sequenced from a single sample in a study of T-cell reconstitution after alpha-beta-depleted transplantation in children. TCRbeta library preparation incorporated unique molecular identifiers. Via MiXCR, TCRdb re-called the PCR reads, giving one row per CDR3 protein. Among 140,000 or so distinct CDR3 sequences listed, around 8.5% were seen once. This sample comprised PBMCs, mostly from graft donor cells, obtained 180 days after TCRalphabeta/CD19-depleted stem cell transplant. These receptors all come from a female patient aged 2-15 years who had a stem cell transplant for congenital amegakaryocytic thrombocytopenia, so the T cells may come from the graft donor.

The table lists this clonotype with many counts. V usage is TRBV7-6 and J usage is TRBJ1-1, with 11 bases lining up with TRBD1. The CDR3 consists of 14 residues. CDR1 SGHVS and CDR2 FNYEAQ come from the germline V gene. J was trimmed by 4 bases and V by 4 bases; bases with no gene match: 2. Here the CDR3 reads CASSSGTGGTEAFF. In DNA form, the CDR3 reads TGTGCCAGCAGCTCCGGGACAGGGGGCACTGAAGCTTTCTTT.

This clonotype came up many times. V and J are TRBV28 and TRBJ1-2; D not certain. The CDR3 totals 12 residues. Germline assignment: CDR1 MDHEN and CDR2 SYDVKM. Trimming shortened V by 7 bases and J by 2 bases, and 8 bases separated the two germline ends. CDR3 sequence (DNA): TGTGCCAGCACCGCGGGGAACTATGGCTACACCTTC. This encodes CASTAGNYGYTF.

This clonotype appeared many times. The V gene is TRBV2, the J gene TRBJ2-1, with D maybe TRBD2 (6 bases). The CDR3 is made up of 14 amino acids. CDR1 is SNHLY and CDR2 is FYNNEI in the germline V gene. V lost 6 bases and J lost 4, with 13 bases in between. The CDR3 reads CASSLQGLYNEQFF. The DNA of the CDR3 is TGTGCCAGCAGCCTGCAAGGACTATACAATGAGCAGTTCTTC.

This clonotype was detected many times. The V gene is TRBV7-3, the J gene TRBJ2-2; 8 nucleotides align to TRBD2. Germline CDR1 reads SGHTA; CDR2 reads FQGTGA. The CDR3 length is 15 residues. Unmatched junction bases numbered 6, after V lost 5 bases and J lost 4 bases. Here the CDR3 DNA reads TGTGCCAGCAGCCCGGGGACTAGGCCCACCGGGGAGCTGTTTTTT. Its protein is CASSPGTRPTGELFF.

The CDR3 region is CASSPLLAWETQYF. The CDR3, as DNA: TGTGCCAGCAGTCCCCTACTAGCGTGGGAGACCCAGTACTTC. J is TRBJ2-5 and V is TRBV6-2 or TRBV6-3; TRBD2 aligns across 7 bases. This CDR3 contains 14 residues. Losses at the gene ends were 5 bases for V and 5 bases for J; bases not matched to a gene: 8. Per germline, CDR1 MNHEY and CDR2 SVGEGT.

Many counts were recorded for this clonotype. DNA of the CDR3: TGCGCCAGCAGCTTGCTGACTAGCGGTGCGAACACCGGGGAGCTGTTTTTT. This sequence encodes CASSLLTSGANTGELFF. This chain uses TRBV5-1 with TRBJ2-2; TRBD2 matches 9 bases. The germline V gene has CDR1 SGHRS and CDR2 YFSETQ. The CDR3 contains 17 residues. Germline trimming cut 1 base from V and 0 bases from J; bases unmatched to any gene: 4.

This clonotype was observed at least ten times. The chain carries TRBV5-1 and TRBJ2-3; perhaps TRBD1 as D (6 bases). Trimming removed 1 base at V and 2 bases at J, with 14 bases between. The CDR3 is 16 amino acids. CDR1 is SGHRS and CDR2 is YFSETQ in the germline V gene. CDR3 amino acids: CASSLNQDSHTDTQYF. The CDR3 DNA is TGCGCCAGCAGCTTGAATCAGGACAGCCACACAGATACGCAGTATTTT.

This clonotype was seen only a few times. Here the CDR3 DNA reads TGCGCCAGCAGCCTTGCTTGGGGGAATAAATATGGCTACACCTTC. It is translated as CASSLAWGNKYGYTF. The chain links TRBV4-1 to TRBJ1-2; possible D gene TRBD1, 5 bases. Germline CDR1 and CDR2: MGHRA and YSYEKL. V was shortened by 4 bases and J by 5 bases, with 17 bases between the two germline ends. The CDR3 is 15 residues long.

Only a few counts were recorded for this clonotype. V and J are TRBV12-3 or TRBV12-4 and TRBJ2-6; D is possibly TRBD2 (5 bases). Trimming removed 7 bases at V and 2 bases at J, with 12 bases between. The length of the CDR3 is 15 residues. CDR3 amino acids: CASTSGGAGANVLTF. CDR3 in DNA: TGTGCCAGCACCTCCGGAGGAGCTGGGGCCAACGTCCTGACTTTC.

This clonotype has ten or more counts. DNA for the CDR3: TGTGCCAGCAGCTTAGCTGCTGTGAACACCGGGGAGCTGTTTTTT. It codes for CASSLAAVNTGELFF. V is TRBV7-8 and J is TRBJ2-2, with D uncertain. CDR1 is SGHVS and CDR2 is FQNEAQ in the germline V gene. This CDR3 contains 15 residues. V dropped 0 bases and J dropped 1 base, with 6 bases sitting between them.

This clonotype was observed at least ten times. CDR3 DNA sequence: TGCGCCAGCAGCTTGTGGGTATCCCCGAGGAACACTGAAGCTTTCTTT. Translated, it gives CASSLWVSPRNTEAFF. The chain carries TRBV5-1 and TRBJ1-1; no definite D call. The germline V and J ends were trimmed by 1 base and 1 base, with 14 bases remaining between them. CDR3 length: 16 amino acids. Germline lookup yields CDR1 SGHRS and CDR2 YFSETQ.

Notes on this clonotype: A clone one base away is much larger, so this may be a read error. The DNA is left out, because the CDR3 cannot be placed on it with certainty; the CDR3 is given as TCRdb lists it. V gene TRBV20-1 combines with J gene TRBJ2-1; the table's D call TRBD2 went unverified against the DNA. The CDR3 spans 16 amino acids, including both terminal residues. Germline lookup yields CDR1 DFQATT and CDR2 SNEGSKA (reference sequence). The CDR3 spells CCASRTSGSTYNEQFF.

J is TRBJ2-3 and V is TRBV5-1; 10 nucleotides match TRBD1. With V trimmed by 2 bases and J by 3 bases, 6 bases remained unmatched. The CDR3 loop spans 16 amino acids. Germline CDR1 SGHRS, CDR2 YFSETQ. The CDR3 sequence is CASSLLKGQGTDTQYF. The CDR3 DNA is TGCGCCAGCAGCTTATTAAAGGGACAGGGGACAGATACGCAGTATTTT.

In this sample, this clonotype turned up once. A read error is possible here, since a much larger clone lies one base away. The rearrangement links TRBV6-1 to TRBJ2-7; 9 bases are shared with TRBD2. This CDR3 contains 13 residues. Germline values: CDR1 MNHNS, CDR2 SASEGT. J lost 6 bases, V lost 3 bases, and 3 bases had no gene match. CDR3 coding DNA: TGTGCCAGCAGTGAGGGGACTAGCTCCGAGCAGTACTTC. The encoded protein is CASSEGTSSEQYF.

The chain joins TRBV7-6 to TRBJ2-7; tentative D call: TRBD1 (6 bases). V dropped 5 bases and J dropped 2 bases, with 16 bases sitting between them. The CDR3 totals 15 residues. Looked up from germline, CDR1 is SGHVS and CDR2 is FNYEAQ. In DNA form, the CDR3 reads TGTGCCAGCAGCCCCCGGCCAGGGGACACCTACGAGCAGTACTTC. Amino acid sequence: CASSPRPGDTYEQYF.

This clonotype appeared a few times. The rearrangement joins TRBV10-3 to TRBJ1-5; 7 bases agree with TRBD1. The CDR3 covers 15 residues. Germline V gives CDR1 ENHRY, CDR2 SYGVKD. With V trimmed by 3 bases and J by 7 bases, 9 bases remained unmatched. CDR3 in DNA: TGTGCCATCAGTGAATCAAGACAGGGTGAGCAGCCCCAGCATTTT. Amino acids: CAISESRQGEQPQHF.

The CDR3 protein is CACRRDREETQYF. The CDR3 nucleotides read TGTGCCTGCCGCCGGGACAGGGAAGAGACCCAGTACTTC. The J gene is TRBJ2-5, the V gene TRBV30; 9 nucleotides line up with TRBD1. V was pared by 6 bases and J by 3 bases, with 5 bases of the junction left unmatched. The CDR3 is 13 amino acids. The V gene's germline CDR1 is GTSNPN and CDR2 SVGIG (reference sequence).

The table lists this clonotype with many counts. The V gene is TRBV28, the J gene TRBJ2-5; no firm D call. The CDR3 is 16 amino acids. Trimming stripped 2 bases from V and 2 bases from J, with 15 bases between. Germline V gene lookup returns CDR1 MDHEN and CDR2 SYDVKM. The CDR3 region has the DNA TGTGCCAGCAGTTTAGGGCCGTCGACTCTTCAAGAGACCCAGTACTTC. Its translation is CASSLGPSTLQETQYF.

This clonotype was picked up a small number of times. V usage is TRBV7-2 and J usage is TRBJ2-1; possible D gene TRBD2, 6 bases. Germline V gives CDR1 SGHTA, CDR2 FQGNSA. The CDR3 covers 16 residues. V lost 4 bases and J lost 0, with 13 bases in between. CDR3 DNA: TGTGCCAGCAGCTCCAGCCGGGACTCCTCCTACAATGAGCAGTTCTTC. It encodes CASSSSRDSSYNEQFF.

This clonotype has at least ten counts. The chain combines TRBV3-1 with TRBJ2-1; D unresolved. CDR3 length equals 16 residues. Germline CDR1 reads LGHDT; CDR2 reads YNNKEL (reference sequence). The V end lost 5 bases, the J end lost 0 bases, and 14 bases lay between the germline ends. The CDR3 protein is CASSGETPSSYNEQFF. CDR3 bases: TGTGCCAGCAGCGGAGAGACACCGAGCTCCTACAATGAGCAGTTCTTC.

The table lists this clonotype with many counts. The V gene is TRBV27, the J gene TRBJ2-3, with D perhaps matching TRBD1 (6 bases). This CDR3 region has 15 residues. In germline, CDR1 is MNHEY, CDR2 SMNVEV (reference sequence). Trimming took 5 bases from V and 5 from J, leaving 17 bases between them. The CDR3: CASSAQTGFRDTQYF. The CDR3 DNA reads as TGTGCCAGCAGTGCGCAAACAGGGTTCAGAGATACGCAGTATTTT.

The chain couples TRBV10-3 to TRBJ1-1; D remains unclear. From germline, CDR1 is ENHRY and CDR2 SYGVKD. The V end lost 4 bases, the J end lost 3 bases, and 15 bases lay between the germline ends. The CDR3 is made up of 15 amino acids. The CDR3 protein is CAISGGGRKDTEAFF. CDR3 sequence (DNA): TGTGCCATCAGTGGAGGAGGGCGAAAGGACACTGAAGCTTTCTTT.

This chain links TRBV28 with TRBJ2-5; unclear D gene. The ends were cut back, 4 bases at V and 5 bases at J, with 11 bases in the middle. Germline loops: CDR1 MDHEN, CDR2 SYDVKM. The CDR3 sequence is 13 residues long. The CDR3 DNA reads TGTGCCAGCAGTTACGGCCGATCGGAGACCCAGTACTTC. Encoded protein: CASSYGRSETQYF.

For this clonotype: At one end, the junction sequence differs from germline, possibly due to a read error. The J gene is TRBJ1-1, the V gene TRBV19; no clear D gene. This CDR3 spans 15 amino acids. CDR1 is LNHDA and CDR2 is SQIVND in the germline V gene (reference sequence). Written as DNA, the CDR3 is TGTGCCAGTAGTATATACCCAGGCTCCTACACTGAACCTTTCTTT. Its translation is CASSIYPGSYTEPFF.

This clonotype was observed a few times. This chain connects TRBV6-4 to TRBJ2-7; possibly TRBD1 or TRBD2 for D (5 bases each). The length of the CDR3 is 15 residues. The V end lost 4 bases, the J end lost 3 bases, and 16 bases lay between the germline ends. Germline CDR1 and CDR2: MRHNA and SNTAGT. In DNA, the CDR3 is TGTGCCAGCAGTGCCCCCCGGGGCCTTAGCTACGAGCAGTACTTC. It codes for CASSAPRGLSYEQYF.